A selection of T cell receptor beta chains follows, all from one sample in a study of T cell therapy after organ transplantation. Antigen specificity for these receptors is unknown. Method: immunoSEQ multiplex PCR; TCRdb's copy keeps in-frame clones and lacks some. Of tens of thousands of clones listed, roughly 84% are singletons. The sequencing used CD8+ T cells from blood, collected after autologous CMV-specific T cell therapy. The receptors stem from a human patient who had received a solid organ transplant and had CMV disease. T cells may partly derive from the graft donor. CDR3s include the opening cysteine and the closing phenylalanine or tryptophan. D genes are given only for firm matches. Clone size is stated in some rows and not others, as once, few, many or a class when expanded.

length: 15; D: .; V: TRBV6-5; J: TRBJ2-1; size: .; DNA: TGTGCCAGCAGTTCCCGCTATTTGAGAGACAATGAGCAGTTCTTC; CDR3: CASSSRYLRDNEQFF
length: 14; D: .; V: TRBV14; J: TRBJ2-7; size: .; DNA: TGTGCCAGCAGCCAAGTCAGGGGATCCTACGAGCAGTACTTC; CDR3: CASSQVRGSYEQYF
length: 13; D: .; V: TRBV11-3; J: TRBJ2-2; size: .; DNA: TGTGCCAGCAGCTCTACTCCCACCGGGGAGCTGTTTTTT; CDR3: CASSSTPTGELFF
length: 14; D: .; V: TRBV6-5; J: TRBJ2-7; size: .; DNA: TGTGCCAGCAGTTACGGGGGGGCAGGATACGAGCAGTACTTC; CDR3: CASSYGGAGYEQYF
length: 14; D: .; V: TRBV4-3; J: TRBJ1-1; size: once; DNA: TGCGCCAGCAGCCAAGAAGGGAGCTGGGTTGAAGCTTTCTTT; CDR3: CASSQEGSWVEAFF
length: 15; D: TRBD1; V: TRBV9; J: TRBJ1-6; size: .; DNA: TGTGCCAGCAGCGTAGGGGACAGGGGGTCTTCACCCCTCCACTTT; CDR3: CASSVGDRGSSPLHF
length: 15; D: TRBD1; V: TRBV19; J: TRBJ2-2; size: .; DNA: TGTGCCAGTAGTATTACGACAGGGACGACCGGGGAGCTGTTTTTT; CDR3: CASSITTGTTGELFF
length: 13; D: .; V: TRBV6-6; J: TRBJ1-1; size: .; DNA: TGTGCCAGCAATTCGCGAACCGCTCTTGGGGCTTTCTTT; CDR3: CASNSRTALGAFF
length: 14; D: TRBD1; V: TRBV2; J: TRBJ1-2; size: .; DNA: TGTGCCAGCAGCGGAGACAGGGGGGTGTATGGCTACACCTTC; CDR3: CASSGDRGVYGYTF
length: 15; D: .; V: TRBV2; J: TRBJ1-1; size: .; DNA: TGTGCCAGCAGTGGGGCAGGGAGGTTGAACACTGAAGCTTTCTTT; CDR3: CASSGAGRLNTEAFF
length: 11; D: .; V: TRBV20-1; J: TRBJ2-5; size: .; DNA: TGCAGTGCTAGTGATTGGGAGACCCAGTACTTC; CDR3: CSASDWETQYF
length: 17; D: .; V: TRBV27; J: TRBJ1-6; size: .; DNA: TGTGCCAGCAGTTTACCCCCGGGCCACGGATTTTTTCCACCCCTCCACTTT; CDR3: CASSLPPGHGFFPPLHF
length: 16; D: TRBD1; V: TRBV27; J: TRBJ2-7; size: .; DNA: TGTGCCAGCAGATTTGAGGCTGGGACAGGGGGATACGAGCAGTACTTC; CDR3: CASRFEAGTGGYEQYF
length: 13; D: .; V: TRBV14; J: TRBJ2-1; size: .; DNA: TGTGCCAGCAGCCAGTTCAGGGACAATGAGCAGTTCTTC; CDR3: CASSQFRDNEQFF
length: 14; D: .; V: TRBV7-9; J: TRBJ1-1; size: .; DNA: TGTGCCAGCAGCACTAGGGGCAGATACACTGAAGCTTTCTTT; CDR3: CASSTRGRYTEAFF
length: 14; D: .; V: TRBV4-3; J: TRBJ2-3; size: few; DNA: TGCGCCAGCAGCCAAGATAGGAGTGGGGATACGCAGTATTTT; CDR3: CASSQDRSGDTQYF
length: 12; D: .; V: TRBV4-2; J: TRBJ2-7; size: .; DNA: TGTGCCAGCAGCCAAGATTCGTACGAGCAGTACTTC; CDR3: CASSQDSYEQYF
length: 13; D: .; V: TRBV27; J: TRBJ1-5; size: .; DNA: TGTGCCAGCAGCGAAGGTGTAAATCAGCCCCAGCATTTT; CDR3: CASSEGVNQPQHF
length: 14; D: TRBD1; V: TRBV29-1; J: TRBJ2-7; size: .; DNA: TGCAGCGTTGAATCCGGACAGGGGTTCTACGAGCAGTACTTC; CDR3: CSVESGQGFYEQYF
length: 15; D: .; V: TRBV19; J: TRBJ1-1; size: few; DNA: TGTGCCAGTAGTCTTCAGTCCCTGGGTAACACTGAAGCTTTCTTT; CDR3: CASSLQSLGNTEAFF
length: 15; D: .; V: TRBV6-5; J: TRBJ2-7; size: .; DNA: TGTGCCAGCAGTAACTCTGGACTGGAATGCTACGAGCAGTACTTC; CDR3: CASSNSGLECYEQYF
length: 15; D: .; V: TRBV11-2; J: TRBJ2-7; size: .; DNA: TGTGCCAGCAGCTTAGAGTACGGATCGTTCTACGAGCAGTACTTC; CDR3: CASSLEYGSFYEQYF
length: 13; D: .; V: TRBV28; J: TRBJ1-2; size: .; DNA: TGTGCCAGCAGTCCGGACACGTTTTATGGCTACACCTTC; CDR3: CASSPDTFYGYTF
length: 13; D: TRBD1; V: TRBV9; J: TRBJ1-2; size: .; DNA: TGTGCCAGCAGCGGAACAGGGGACTATGGCTACACCTTC; CDR3: CASSGTGDYGYTF
length: 15; D: TRBD2; V: TRBV5-1; J: TRBJ2-1; size: .; DNA: TGCGCCAGCAGCTTGGCGACTAGCTTCCCCAATGAGCAGTTCTTC; CDR3: CASSLATSFPNEQFF
length: 14; D: .; V: TRBV4-1; J: TRBJ1-5; size: .; DNA: TGCGCCAGCAGCATCTTTGGGGGCAATCAGCCCCAGCATTTT; CDR3: CASSIFGGNQPQHF
length: 14; D: TRBD1; V: TRBV6-5; J: TRBJ1-1; size: .; DNA: TGTGCCAGCAGTTACTGGACAGGGAACACTGAAGCTTTCTTT; CDR3: CASSYWTGNTEAFF
length: 14; D: .; V: TRBV7-9; J: TRBJ2-1; size: .; DNA: TGTGCCAGCAGCTTGAGTTCCTCCTACAATGAGCAGTTCTTC; CDR3: CASSLSSSYNEQFF